A single sample gave rise to the 20 T cell receptor beta chains below, sequenced in a study of identical twins listed by TCRdb under 2016. Libraries were built with 5' RACE. TCRdb records Illumina HiSeq 2000 as the sequencer. Through fastp at Q25 and MiXCR, TCRdb rebuilt clones from the public reads, retaining in-frame beta chains. One record per CDR3 amino acid sequence lists the most common genes and DNA. This sample lists roughly 230,000 distinct CDR3 sequences; approximately 8.3% were detected once. The leading ten clones occupy 3% of the sample. These data were also filed under a second study, of yellow fever vaccine responses in identical twins.

Material: CD8+ T cells sorted from blood. Receptors were obtained from a woman between 18 and 29 years old in good health.

This clonotype was seen many times. V usage is TRBV3-1 and J usage is TRBJ2-1; a weak D match, TRBD2 (6 bases). The CDR3 totals 18 residues. Trimming removed 0 bases from V and 0 bases from J, with 15 bases in between. Looked up from germline, CDR1 is LGHDT and CDR2 is YNNKEL (reference sequence). CDR3 region: CASSQDLASGHSYNEQFF. The CDR3 DNA is TGTGCCAGCAGCCAAGATCTTGCCAGCGGGCACTCCTACAATGAGCAGTTCTTC.

This clonotype turned up a few times. The chain employs TRBV20-1 and TRBJ2-1; 9 bases fit TRBD1. Germline V gene sequence: CDR1 DFQATT, CDR2 SNEGSKA (reference sequence). The length of the CDR3 is 16 residues. The V and J ends lost 0 bases and 7 bases, in that order; junction bases with no gene match: 10. In nucleotides, the CDR3 is TGCAGTGCTAGAGATATTTGGACAGGGGTAGAGAATGAGCAGTTCTTC. As protein: CSARDIWTGVENEQFF.

This clonotype was detected ten times or more. The V call is TRBV20-1, the J call TRBJ2-1; D may be TRBD2 (6 bases). The germline CDR1 and CDR2 sequences are DFQATT and SNEGSKA (reference sequence). The V end was cut by 0 bases, the J end by 5 bases, with 14 bases between. The CDR3 extends over 15 amino acids. The CDR3 region is CSARDVAEDHNEQFF. The CDR3 coding sequence is TGCAGTGCTAGAGATGTAGCGGAGGACCACAATGAGCAGTTCTTC.

The table lists this clonotype with many counts. The rearrangement joins TRBV6-2 or TRBV6-3 to TRBJ2-1, with D hard to call. Trimming pared 2 bases from V and 7 bases from J, leaving 6 bases between. Per the germline V gene, CDR1 is MNHEY and CDR2 is SVGEGT. The CDR3 runs 12 residues. The CDR3 reads CASSYGINEQFF. The CDR3 DNA reads as TGTGCCAGCAGTTACGGAATTAATGAGCAGTTCTTC.

CDR3 in DNA: TGCGCCAGCAGCCAAGAACGGGACCTCCGGGGGGCAGAGACCCAGTACTTC. As protein: CASSQERDLRGAETQYF. V gene TRBV4-3 combines with J gene TRBJ2-5; a weak D match, TRBD2 (7 bases). CDR3 length equals 17 residues. Germline-derived CDR1 and CDR2 are LGHNA and YSLEER. Trimming removed 0 bases from V and 4 bases from J, with 18 bases in between.

This clonotype occurred many times. V and J are TRBV7-9 and TRBJ2-1; 7 bases agree with TRBD1. The CDR3 consists of 15 residues. Looked up from germline, CDR1 is SEHNR and CDR2 is FQNEAQ (reference sequence). With V trimmed by 4 bases and J by 2 bases, 5 bases remained unmatched. Written as DNA, the CDR3 is TGTGCCAGCAGCTCTACAGGGGTGACCTACAATGAGCAGTTCTTC. This encodes CASSSTGVTYNEQFF. The full variable domain, in which reference TRBV7-9 and TRBJ2-1 provide the parts outside the CDR3, is DTGVSQNPRHKITKRGQNVTFRCDPISEHNRLYWYRQTLGQGPEFLTYFQNEAQLEKSRLLSDRFSAERPKGSFSTLEIQRTEQGDSAMYLCASSSTGVTYNEQFFGPGTRLTVL.

This clonotype came up many times. The rearrangement uses TRBV12-3 or TRBV12-4 and TRBJ2-7; TRBD1 or TRBD2 may be the D gene (7 bases each). V was cut by 6 bases and J by 6 bases, with 21 bases left in between. The CDR3 runs 15 residues. In DNA, the CDR3 is TGTGCCAGCAGCGGACCCACAGGGGAGGGTAGCGAGCAGTACTTC. Translation: CASSGPTGEGSEQYF.

This clonotype was seen more than once but under ten times. The V gene is TRBV28, the J gene TRBJ2-1; 9 nucleotides align to TRBD2. The V and J ends lost 4 bases and 4 bases, in that order; junction bases with no gene match: 11. Germline CDR1 reads MDHEN; CDR2 reads SYDVKM. The CDR3 is 17 residues long. The CDR3 nucleotides read TGTGCCAGCAGTTCTCCTCGGGGACTAGCCCGATACAATGAGCAGTTCTTC. Amino acids: CASSSPRGLARYNEQFF.

Only a few counts were recorded for this clonotype. The rearrangement links TRBV6-2 or TRBV6-3 to TRBJ1-1; D may be TRBD1 (6 bases). Germline loops: CDR1 MNHEY, CDR2 SVGEGT. Between the trimmed V and J ends, which lost 2 bases and 8 bases, there was a span of 9 bases. The CDR3 spans 12 residues. The CDR3 sequence: CASSYHDREAFF. The CDR3 coding sequence is TGTGCCAGCAGTTACCACGACAGGGAAGCTTTCTTT.

This clonotype was counted many times. J is TRBJ2-7 and V is TRBV10-2; 11 bases line up with TRBD2. The trim removed 6 bases at V and 5 bases at J, leaving 3 bases unmatched. The germline V gene encodes CDR1 WSHSY and CDR2 SAAADI. This CDR3 region has 13 residues. Written as DNA, the CDR3 is TGCGCCAGCAGACTAGCGGGAGATCACGAGCAGTACTTC. Its protein product is CASRLAGDHEQYF.

This clonotype was recorded at least ten times. This chain joins TRBV20-1 and TRBJ2-3; either TRBD1 or TRBD2 may supply D (5 bases each). CDR3 size: 15 residues. Germline V gives CDR1 DFQATT, CDR2 SNEGSKA (reference sequence). V was clipped by 2 bases and J by 10 bases, with 22 bases between them. CDR3 amino acids: CSARSGPADAGPQYF. The CDR3, as DNA: TGCAGTGCTAGATCGGGGCCAGCAGACGCAGGACCGCAGTATTTT.

This clonotype showed up just a few times. The chain couples TRBV9 to TRBJ2-7, with 10 bases matching TRBD2. The CDR3 covers 15 residues. CDR1 SGDLS and CDR2 YYNGEE come from the germline V gene. V lost 2 bases and J lost 3; bases outside the gene matches: 5. CDR3 nucleotides: TGTGCCAGCAGCGTCGGGACTAGCGACAACTACGAGCAGTACTTC. It is translated as CASSVGTSDNYEQYF.

V usage is TRBV29-1 and J usage is TRBJ2-7, with D perhaps TRBD2 (6 bases). Germline CDR1 is SQVTM and CDR2 is ANQGSEA. The V gene lost 5 bases and the J gene lost 3 bases, with 20 bases spanning the gap. The CDR3 runs to 15 residues. The CDR3 nucleotides read TGCAGCGTTCCTGCGAGCGGCGGGATGCGCTACGAGCAGTACTTC. Encoded protein: CSVPASGGMRYEQYF.

The J gene is TRBJ2-7, the V gene TRBV12-5, with 13 bases identical to TRBD2. The CDR3 spans 14 residues. J was trimmed by 7 bases and V by 5 bases; bases with no gene match: 5. CDR1 is LGHNT, CDR2 FRNRAP, per germline. The CDR3 loop reads CASGPPGLAGEQYF. DNA of the CDR3: TGTGCTAGTGGTCCTCCGGGACTAGCGGGAGAGCAGTACTTC.

This clonotype came up many times. The chain combines TRBV2 with TRBJ2-7; TRBD1 is a possible D gene (6 bases). CDR3 length: 11 residues. The germline CDR1 and CDR2 sequences are SNHLY and FYNNEI. V was cut by 5 bases and J by 5 bases, with 7 bases left in between. The CDR3 is CASSPGDEQYF. Here the CDR3 DNA reads TGTGCCAGCAGTCCAGGGGACGAGCAGTACTTC. The full variable domain, its missing parts supplied by reference TRBV2 and TRBJ2-7, is EPEVTQTPSHQVTQMGQEVILRCVPISNHLYFYWYRQILGQKVEFLVSFYNNEISEKSEIFDDQFSVERPDGSNFTLKIRSTKLEDSAMYFCASSPGDEQYFGPGTRLTVT.

J is TRBJ2-7 and V is TRBV4-1; 10 bases align to TRBD1. Trimming removed 3 bases from V and 4 bases from J; junction bases left unmatched: 3. This CDR3 has 14 amino acids. In germline, CDR1 is MGHRA, CDR2 YSYEKL. CDR3 bases: TGCGCCAGCAGCCAGGGGGACAGGGGTTACGAGCAGTACTTC. It specifies CASSQGDRGYEQYF.

This clonotype was recorded a few times. The chain couples TRBV7-9 to TRBJ2-2; D gene ambiguous. The CDR3 has 14 amino acids. Per the germline V gene, CDR1 is SEHNR and CDR2 is FQNEAQ (reference sequence). V gave up 3 bases and J gave up 9 bases, with 14 bases separating them. As DNA, the CDR3 is TGTGCCAGCAGCTTTCACGCCCGGCCCAGGGAGCTGTTTTTT. Translating it yields CASSFHARPRELFF.

This clonotype was counted at least ten times. CDR3 region: CSARDTYGEGTGELFF. In nucleotides, the CDR3 is TGCAGTGCTAGAGACACCTATGGGGAGGGGACCGGGGAGCTGTTTTTT. The chain recombines TRBV20-1 with TRBJ2-2; 7 nucleotides line up with TRBD2. V was pared by 0 bases and J by 5 bases, with 9 bases of the junction left unmatched. CDR3 length: 16 amino acids. CDR1 is DFQATT, CDR2 SNEGSKA, per germline (reference sequence).

This clonotype was seen ten or more times. The V call is TRBV29-1, the J call TRBJ2-1; 9 bases line up with TRBD2. Trimming took 8 bases from V and 10 from J; bases not matched to a gene: 15. The CDR3 is made up of 14 amino acids. Germline CDR1 reads SQVTM; CDR2 reads ANQGSEA. The CDR3, as DNA: TGCAGCACACACCCGCGGGGGGGGGCACTCGAGCAGTTCTTC. Translated: CSTHPRGGALEQFF.

The V gene is TRBV7-2, the J gene TRBJ1-1; no reliable D call. V dropped 1 base and J dropped 0 bases, with 12 bases sitting between them. Germline V gene data show CDR1 as SGHTA and CDR2 as FQGNSA. The CDR3 contains 16 residues. CDR3 DNA sequence: TGTGCCAGCAGCTTAGAAATCGGCAGACTGAACACTGAAGCTTTCTTT. It specifies CASSLEIGRLNTEAFF.